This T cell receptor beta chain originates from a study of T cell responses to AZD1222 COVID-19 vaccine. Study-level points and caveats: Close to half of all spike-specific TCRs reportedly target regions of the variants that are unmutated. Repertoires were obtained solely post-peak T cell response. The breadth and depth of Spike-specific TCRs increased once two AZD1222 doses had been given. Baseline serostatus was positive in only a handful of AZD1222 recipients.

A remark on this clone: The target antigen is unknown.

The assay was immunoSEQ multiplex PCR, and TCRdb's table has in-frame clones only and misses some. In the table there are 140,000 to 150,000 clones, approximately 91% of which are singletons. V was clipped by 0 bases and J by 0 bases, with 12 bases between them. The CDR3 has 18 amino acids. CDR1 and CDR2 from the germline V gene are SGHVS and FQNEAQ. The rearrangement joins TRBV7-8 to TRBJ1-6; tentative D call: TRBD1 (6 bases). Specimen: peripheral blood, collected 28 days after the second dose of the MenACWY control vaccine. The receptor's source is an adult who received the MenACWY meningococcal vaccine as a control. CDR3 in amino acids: CASSLAGTSSSYNSPLHF. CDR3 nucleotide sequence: TGTGCCAGCAGCTTAGCGGGGACATCAAGCTCCTATAATTCACCCCTCCACTTT.